Listed below are T cell receptor beta chains from one sample, sequenced in a study of cytomegalovirus exposure and HLA in healthy donors. TCRdb keeps only in-frame clones here, not all; method: immunoSEQ multiplex PCR. The sample shows roughly 130,000 clones, 88% of them seen only once. The sequencing sample was made of PBMCs. These receptors all come from a man aged 30 to 39 in good health and CMV-seronegative. Each CDR3 is given with its conserved first and last residue. Clone sizes are given selectively: once, few, many, or a class where the clone is expanded.

>TRBV2|NA|TRBJ1-1
CASSGIRTGMNTEAFF
>TRBV5-1|NA|TRBJ2-3
CASSEAGNTDTQYF
>TRBV4-3|NA|TRBJ1-4
CASSQLAGPTNEKLFF
>TRBV15|NA|TRBJ2-1
CATRPGTSNEQFF
>TRBV13|NA|TRBJ1-2
CASSTRTGGFSYGYTF
>TRBV18|NA|TRBJ2-1
CASSPQQGNNEQFF
>TRBV15|NA|TRBJ2-3
CATSKKSAQGLKTDTQYF
>TRBV30|NA|TRBJ1-2
CAWRAFVYGYTF
>TRBV5-6|NA|TRBJ2-1
CASRGFDGGEQFF
>TRBV19|few|TRBJ1-2
CASDDRGYGYTF
>TRBV5-1|NA|TRBJ1-3
CASSLGQGGNTIYF
>TRBV7-9|NA|TRBJ1-1
CASENTGTGFQNTEAFF
>TRBV2|NA|TRBJ1-4
CASSGAETTNEKLFF
>TRBV15|NA|TRBJ2-4
CATSRDRIGQGKNIQYF
>TRBV5-1|NA|TRBJ2-4
CASSPGLANIQYF
>TRBV6-5|NA|TRBJ2-1
CASRASGRGLDEQFF
>TRBV10-1|NA|TRBJ2-3
CASSDDRSTDTQYF
>TRBV4-1|NA|TRBJ2-2
CASSQDIWAPKLFF
>TRBV30|once|TRBJ2-1
CACSGSSYNEQFF
>TRBV30|NA|TRBJ2-5
CAWRDHGTGVETQYF
>TRBV15|NA|TRBJ1-2
CATSSKGDYGYTF
>TRBV6-5|NA|TRBJ2-5
CASSYLGSQETQYF
>TRBV14|NA|TRBJ2-7
CASSQRSRSGEQYF
>TRBV14|NA|TRBJ1-1
CASSRPGQGYTEAFF
>TRBV10-2|NA|TRBJ2-7
CATSPGDAYEQYF
>TRBV6-6|NA|TRBJ1-6
CASRTEGLSPLHF
>TRBV11-2|NA|TRBJ1-3
CASSLVLTSGNTIYF
>TRBV7-7|NA|TRBJ1-1
CASSSGRGTEAFF
>TRBV6-4|few|TRBJ2-1
CASSDSSGSYNEQFF
>TRBV7-8|few|TRBJ2-7
CASSLVGRPYEQYF
>TRBV10-1|NA|TRBJ2-3
CASSDGLEGADTQYF
>TRBV4-1|NA|TRBJ1-1
CASSQETGVNTEAFF
>TRBV10-3|NA|TRBJ2-5
CAISESSPVHETQYF
>TRBV6-4|NA|TRBJ1-1
CASSEGPGTEAFF
>TRBV19|NA|TRBJ1-3
CAVRRQGSGNTIYF
>TRBV7-9|NA|TRBJ2-3
CASSLGLAGDTQYF
>TRBV7-2|NA|TRBJ2-5
CASSSNPSGEETQYF
>TRBV2|NA|TRBJ1-2
CASGLSLGGGYTF
>TRBV15|NA|TRBJ2-7
CATSRDHFSSYEQYF
>TRBV14|NA|TRBJ2-4
CASSQDPYRGGSKNIQYF
>TRBV23-1|NA|TRBJ1-1
CAHRQTTTEAFF
>TRBV6-5|once|TRBJ2-2
CATDQGTNTGELFF
>TRBV19|NA|TRBJ1-2
CASSIEDRVYGYTF
>TRBV7-9|NA|TRBJ2-4
CASSLSWQGGGIQYF
>TRBV7-9|NA|TRBJ1-6
CASSFLTQLSSPLHF
>TRBV2|NA|TRBJ2-1
CASRASGSAYNEQFF
>TRBV5-5|NA|TRBJ2-7
CASSFRTSGRGDF
>TRBV7-7|NA|TRBJ2-1
CASSLGGGNEQFF
>TRBV9|once|TRBJ1-1
CASSVVAASNTEAFF
>TRBV18|once|TRBJ1-1
CASSDAGGLNTEAFF
>TRBV6-5|NA|TRBJ1-3
CASSSGQVGNTIYF
>TRBV27|NA|TRBJ1-4
CASSLLDGGGRVEKLFF